What follows describes a single T cell receptor beta chain. Its antigen is unknown. The sample comes from a study of T cells after yellow fever vaccination. Study information: Libraries from low-cell-number fractions were prepared with the SMART-Seq v4 Ultra Low Input RNA kit. Regarding the study as a whole: Most clones from primary vaccination resurfaced after the booster (around 95% CD4, around 90% CD8).

This CDR3 is 15 amino acids long. The V end lost 3 bases, the J end lost 4 bases, and 17 bases lay between the germline ends. Per the germline V gene, CDR1 is SQVTM and CDR2 is ANQGSEA. 5'RACE template switching produced TCR cDNA carrying a universal primer site and UMIs. Each CDR3 protein gets one entry after TCRdb re-called the 5' RACE reads with MiXCR. The sample contains roughly 160,000 distinct CDR3 sequences, approximately 9.9% of which appear only once. The clonotype comes from a man between 18 and 35 years old who received the YFV17D yellow fever vaccine. This material consisted of CD8+ T cells sorted from PBMCs, taken 45 days after the yellow fever booster vaccination. This chain links TRBV29-1 with TRBJ2-3; D assignment may be TRBD1 or TRBD2 (5 bases each). DNA for the CDR3: TGCAGCGTTGATCCCGGGACCGAGTCCGCAGATACGCAGTATTTT. It codes for CSVDPGTESADTQYF.